This is a list of T cell receptor beta chains from one sample in a study of PD-1 blockade in classical Hodgkin lymphoma. Some clones are missing from TCRdb's copy, which holds only in-frame ones; the method was immunoSEQ multiplex PCR. This sample carries roughly 140,000 clones, 78% of them seen once, and the ten largest clones take about 9.2%. The specimen comprised peripheral blood mononuclear cells (PBMCs), sampled before the second cycle of nivolumab. Every receptor here comes from a human donor with classical Hodgkin lymphoma. Both conserved end residues are part of each CDR3. A D gene is named only where the DNA matches it firmly.

J gene: TRBJ1-5; V gene: TRBV6-6; D gene: -; CDR3 DNA: TGTGCCAGCAATACAGGGATTACTCAGCCCCAGCATTTT; CDR3 protein: CASNTGITQPQHF
J gene: TRBJ2-7; V gene: TRBV7-9; D gene: TRBD2; CDR3 DNA: TGTGCCAGCAGCTACAGCGGGAGCTCCTACGAGCAGTACTTC; CDR3 protein: CASSYSGSSYEQYF
J gene: TRBJ2-7; V gene: TRBV18; D gene: TRBD2; CDR3 DNA: TGTGCCAGCTTTCGAGCGGGGGGGTACGAGCAGTACTTC; CDR3 protein: CASFRAGGYEQYF
J gene: TRBJ2-1; V gene: TRBV5-4; D gene: -; CDR3 DNA: TGTGCCAGCCGGACTCCTCATTACAATGAGCAGTTCTTC; CDR3 protein: CASRTPHYNEQFF
J gene: TRBJ1-1; V gene: TRBV6-6; D gene: -; CDR3 DNA: TGTGCCAGCAGTTACAACCAGCTCTCGGGGACTGAAGCTTTCTTT; CDR3 protein: CASSYNQLSGTEAFF
J gene: TRBJ2-7; V gene: TRBV18; D gene: -; CDR3 DNA: TGTGCCAGCTCACCACCTGCTTCATACGAGCAGTACTTC; CDR3 protein: CASSPPASYEQYF
J gene: TRBJ2-7; V gene: TRBV30; D gene: TRBD1; CDR3 DNA: TGTGCCTGGAGTGTAGGGGGCTGGGGCCAGGGGGCCTCTAGGGAGCAGTACTTC; CDR3 protein: CAWSVGGWGQGASREQYF
J gene: TRBJ1-5; V gene: TRBV27; D gene: TRBD1; CDR3 DNA: TGTGCCAGCAGGGCCGGACAGGGGAGGCAGCCCCAGCATTTT; CDR3 protein: CASRAGQGRQPQHF
J gene: TRBJ1-1; V gene: TRBV5-1; D gene: -; CDR3 DNA: TGCGCCAGCAGCTTATTTTCTAACTCGAACACTGAAGCTTTCTTT; CDR3 protein: CASSLFSNSNTEAFF
J gene: TRBJ2-7; V gene: TRBV6-5; D gene: -; CDR3 DNA: TGTGCCAGCAGTTACCAACAGGGGAGGATCGAGCAGTACTTC; CDR3 protein: CASSYQQGRIEQYF